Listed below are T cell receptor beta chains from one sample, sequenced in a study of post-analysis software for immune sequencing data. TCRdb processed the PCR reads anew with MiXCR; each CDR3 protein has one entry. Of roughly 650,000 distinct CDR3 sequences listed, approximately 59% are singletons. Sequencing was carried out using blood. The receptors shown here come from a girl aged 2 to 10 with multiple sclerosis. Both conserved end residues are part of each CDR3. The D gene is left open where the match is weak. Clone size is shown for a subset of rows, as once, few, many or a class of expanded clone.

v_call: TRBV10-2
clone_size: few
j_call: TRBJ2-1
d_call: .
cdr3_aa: CASRAQTPYNEQFF
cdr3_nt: TGCGCCAGCAGGGCCCAAACACCCTACAATGAGCAGTTCTTC

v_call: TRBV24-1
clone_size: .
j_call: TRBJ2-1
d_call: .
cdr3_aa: CATSDLPGRPGDEQFF
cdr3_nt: TGTGCCACCAGTGATTTGCCCGGACGGCCGGGGGATGAGCAGTTCTTC

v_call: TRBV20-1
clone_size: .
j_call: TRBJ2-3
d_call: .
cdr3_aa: CSASERVARSTQYF
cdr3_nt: TGCAGTGCTTCCGAGCGGGTCGCCCGGAGTACGCAGTATTTT

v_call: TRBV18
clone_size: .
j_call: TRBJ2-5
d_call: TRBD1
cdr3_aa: CASSPFGQGQIASQETQYF
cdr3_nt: TGTGCCAGCTCACCATTTGGACAGGGGCAGATTGCCTCCCAAGAGACCCAGTACTTC

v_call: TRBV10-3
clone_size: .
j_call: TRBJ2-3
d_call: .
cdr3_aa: CAISENPDTDTQYF
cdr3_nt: TGTGCCATCAGTGAAAACCCAGACACAGATACGCAGTATTTT

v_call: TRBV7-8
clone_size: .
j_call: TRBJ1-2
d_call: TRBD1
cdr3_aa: CASTSEGTGNYGYTF
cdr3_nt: TGTGCCAGCACGTCCGAGGGGACAGGGAACTATGGCTACACCTTC

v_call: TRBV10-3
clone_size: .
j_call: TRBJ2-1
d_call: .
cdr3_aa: CAISRGADNNEQFF
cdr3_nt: TGTGCCATCAGTCGGGGGGCCGACAACAATGAGCAGTTCTTC

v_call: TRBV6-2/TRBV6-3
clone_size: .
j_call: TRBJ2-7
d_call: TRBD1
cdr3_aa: CACWDRTYEQYF
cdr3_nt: TGTGCCTGTTGGGACAGAACCTACGAGCAGTACTTC

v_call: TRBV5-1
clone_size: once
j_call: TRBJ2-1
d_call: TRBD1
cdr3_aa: CASSFTGGPTYNEQFF
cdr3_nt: TGCGCCAGCAGCTTCACAGGGGGTCCCACTTACAATGAGCAGTTCTTC

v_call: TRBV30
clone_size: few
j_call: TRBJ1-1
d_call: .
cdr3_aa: CAWSPHVGTNEAFF
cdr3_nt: TGTGCCTGGAGTCCGCACGTAGGCACAAATGAAGCTTTCTTT

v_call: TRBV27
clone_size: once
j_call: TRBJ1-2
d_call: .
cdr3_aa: CASSFRDGFNYGYTF
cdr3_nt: TGTGCCAGCAGTTTTCGGGACGGGTTTAACTATGGCTACACCTTC

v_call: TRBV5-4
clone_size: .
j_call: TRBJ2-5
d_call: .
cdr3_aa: CASSLSRERGETQYF
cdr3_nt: TGTGCCAGCAGCTTGTCGAGGGAACGGGGCGAGACCCAGTACTTC

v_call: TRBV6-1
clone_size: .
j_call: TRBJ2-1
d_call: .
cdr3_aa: CASSDRRARFYNEQFF
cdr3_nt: TGTGCCAGCAGTGACCGGCGGGCCCGCTTCTACAATGAGCAGTTCTTC

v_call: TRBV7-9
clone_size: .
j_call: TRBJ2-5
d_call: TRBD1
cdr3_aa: CASSPQPGTAETQYF
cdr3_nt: TGTGCCAGCAGCCCCCAGCCTGGGACAGCAGAGACCCAGTACTTC

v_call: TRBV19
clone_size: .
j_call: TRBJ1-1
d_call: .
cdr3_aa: CASSMGISTEAFF
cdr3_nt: TGTGCCAGTAGTATGGGCATATCCACTGAAGCTTTCTTT

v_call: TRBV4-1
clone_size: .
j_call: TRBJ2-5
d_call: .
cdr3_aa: CASSQEHLGVSGETQYF
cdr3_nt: TGCGCCAGCAGCCAAGAACATCTAGGGGTCTCAGGAGAGACCCAGTACTTC

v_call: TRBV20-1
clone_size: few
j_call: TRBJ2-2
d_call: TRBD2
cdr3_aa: CSANTGTSGYTGELFF
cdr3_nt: TGCAGTGCTAATACCGGGACTAGCGGGTACACCGGGGAGCTGTTTTTT

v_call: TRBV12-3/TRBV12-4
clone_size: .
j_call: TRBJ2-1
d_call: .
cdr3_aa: CASSPQGRSYNEQFF
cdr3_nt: TGTGCCAGCAGTCCCCAGGGTAGGTCCTACAATGAGCAGTTCTTC

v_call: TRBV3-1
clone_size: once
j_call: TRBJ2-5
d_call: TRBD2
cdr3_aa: CASSQELAGYQETQYF
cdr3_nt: TGTGCCAGCAGCCAAGAACTAGCGGGGTACCAAGAGACCCAGTACTTC

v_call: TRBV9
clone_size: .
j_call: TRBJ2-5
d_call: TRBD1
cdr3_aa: CASSGTGLGETQYF
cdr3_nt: TGTGCCAGCAGCGGGACAGGGTTGGGAGAGACCCAGTACTTC

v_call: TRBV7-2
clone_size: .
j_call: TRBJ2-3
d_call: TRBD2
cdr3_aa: CASSFELGGGRFRTQYF
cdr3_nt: TGTGCCAGCAGCTTTGAACTTGGCGGGGGTCGGTTTAGAACGCAGTATTTT

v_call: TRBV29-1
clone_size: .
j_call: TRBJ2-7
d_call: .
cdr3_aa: CSVEAEGPSYEQYF
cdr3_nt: TGCAGCGTTGAAGCAGAAGGGCCCTCCTACGAGCAGTACTTC

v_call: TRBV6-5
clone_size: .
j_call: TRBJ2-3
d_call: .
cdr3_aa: CASSYAGPDTQYF
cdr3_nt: TGTGCCAGCAGTTACGCGGGACCAGATACGCAGTATTTT

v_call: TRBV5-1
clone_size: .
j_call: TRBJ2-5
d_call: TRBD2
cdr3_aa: CASSLPPAGAGEQYF
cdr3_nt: TGCGCCAGCAGCCTACCCCCTGCGGGAGCTGGGGAGCAGTACTTC

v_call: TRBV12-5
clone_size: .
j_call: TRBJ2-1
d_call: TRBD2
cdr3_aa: CASGLKAGGPSYNEQFF
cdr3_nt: TGTGCTAGTGGTTTGAAAGCGGGAGGGCCTAGCTACAATGAGCAGTTCTTC

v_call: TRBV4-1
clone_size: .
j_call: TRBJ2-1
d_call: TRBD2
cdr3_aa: CASSQPLAGDIEQFF
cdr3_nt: TGCGCCAGCAGCCAACCACTAGCGGGAGATATTGAGCAGTTCTTC

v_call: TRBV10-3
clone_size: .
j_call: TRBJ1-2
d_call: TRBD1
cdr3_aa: CAITDGQGANYGYTF
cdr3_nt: TGTGCCATCACCGATGGACAGGGGGCGAACTATGGCTACACCTTC

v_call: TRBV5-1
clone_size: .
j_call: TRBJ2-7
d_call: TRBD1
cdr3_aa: CASSQDRALEQYF
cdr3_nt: TGCGCCAGCAGCCAAGACAGGGCCCTCGAGCAGTACTTC

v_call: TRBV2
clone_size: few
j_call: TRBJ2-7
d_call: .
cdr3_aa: CASSPDVYEQYF
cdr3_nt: TGTGCCAGCAGCCCCGACGTCTACGAGCAGTACTTC

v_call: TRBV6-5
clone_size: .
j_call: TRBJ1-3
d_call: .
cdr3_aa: CASSRGPGNTIYF
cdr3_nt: TGTGCCAGCAGTCGGGGTCCTGGAAACACCATATATTTT

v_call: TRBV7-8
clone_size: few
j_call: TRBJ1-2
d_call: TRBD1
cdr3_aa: CASSLGDIFGGRGDYGYTF
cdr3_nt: TGTGCCAGCAGCTTAGGAGACATCTTTGGGGGCAGGGGGGACTATGGCTACACCTTC

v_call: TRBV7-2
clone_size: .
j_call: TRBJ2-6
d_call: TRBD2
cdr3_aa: CASSLWEGSNVLTF
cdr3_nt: TGTGCCAGCAGCTTATGGGAGGGCTCCAACGTCCTGACTTTC

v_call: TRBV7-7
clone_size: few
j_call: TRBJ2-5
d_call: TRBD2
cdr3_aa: CASSSNSGSGETQYF
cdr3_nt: TGTGCTAGCAGTTCTAATAGCGGGAGCGGAGAGACCCAGTACTTC

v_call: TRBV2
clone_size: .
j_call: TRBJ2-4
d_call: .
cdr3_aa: CASSEEASRPKNIQYF
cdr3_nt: TGTGCCAGCAGTGAAGAAGCGAGTAGGCCCAAAAACATTCAGTACTTC

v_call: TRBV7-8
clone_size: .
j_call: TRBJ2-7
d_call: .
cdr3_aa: CASSVPSSYEQYF
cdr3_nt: TGTGCCAGCAGCGTACCGAGTAGCTACGAGCAGTACTTC

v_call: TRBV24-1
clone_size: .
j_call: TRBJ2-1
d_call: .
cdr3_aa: CATAGRFENEQFF
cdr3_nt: TGTGCCACGGCGGGACGCTTCGAGAATGAGCAGTTCTTC

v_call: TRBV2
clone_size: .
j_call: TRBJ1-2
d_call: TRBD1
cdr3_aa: CASSEEGKGAADGYTF
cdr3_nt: TGTGCCAGCAGTGAAGAAGGGAAGGGGGCGGCGGATGGCTACACCTTC

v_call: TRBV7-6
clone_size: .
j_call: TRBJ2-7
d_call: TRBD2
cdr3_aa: CASSLGSAGGPSEQYF
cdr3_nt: TGTGCCAGCAGCTTAGGTTCGGCGGGAGGGCCCTCCGAGCAGTACTTC

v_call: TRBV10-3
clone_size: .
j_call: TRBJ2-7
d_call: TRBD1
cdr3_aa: CATNPGQGAWEQYF
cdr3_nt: TGTGCCACCAATCCGGGACAGGGGGCTTGGGAGCAGTACTTC

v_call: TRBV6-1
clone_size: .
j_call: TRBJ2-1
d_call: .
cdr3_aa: CASSLWRSQGDEQFF
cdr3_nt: TGTGCCAGCAGTCTCTGGCGCTCCCAAGGGGATGAGCAGTTCTTC

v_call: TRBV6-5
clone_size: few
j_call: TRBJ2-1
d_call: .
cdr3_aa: CASSYSLSNEQFF
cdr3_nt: TGTGCCAGCAGTTACTCGCTCAGCAATGAGCAGTTCTTC